The rows below give T cell receptor beta chains drawn from one sample of a study of identical twins. One entry per CDR3 protein, called by TCRdb with MiXCR from the 5' RACE reads. The sample carries 450,000 or so distinct CDR3 sequences, about 14% recorded once. A further study also used this sample, focusing on yellow fever vaccine responses in identical twins.

The sequenced material came from CD4+ T cells sorted from blood. Source of these receptors: a woman under 30 in good health. Both conserved end residues are part of each CDR3. Fields, in order: J gene, clone size, V gene, D gene, CDR3 protein, CDR3 DNA. A D gene is named only where the DNA matches it firmly. Not all rows give a size; the values are once, few, many and, for expanded clones, a class.

TRBJ2-6 - TRBV4-1 TRBD2 CASSQDYLAGLPGANVLTF TGCGCCAGCAGCCAAGATTACCTAGCGGGATTGCCTGGGGCCAACGTCCTGACTTTC
TRBJ2-1 - TRBV6-5 TRBD2 CASRYLAGGPYNEQFF TGTGCCAGCAGGTATCTAGCGGGAGGGCCGTACAATGAGCAGTTCTTC
TRBJ2-5 few TRBV29-1 - CSVEGTDVETQYF TGCAGCGTTGAAGGGACCGATGTAGAGACCCAGTACTTC
TRBJ2-5 - TRBV7-6 TRBD2 CASSASGGASVYF TGTGCCAGCAGCGCCAGCGGGGGGGCCTCAGTTTACTTC
TRBJ2-3 few TRBV7-2 - CASSPDVNTQYF TGTGCCAGCAGCCCGGATGTAAATACGCAGTATTTT
TRBJ2-3 few TRBV2 TRBD2 CASSAAGVTDTQYF TGTGCCAGCAGTGCAGCGGGAGTCACAGATACGCAGTATTTT
TRBJ2-5 - TRBV5-6 TRBD2 CASSFVLLAGEETQYF TGTGCCAGCAGCTTCGTCTTGCTAGCGGGAGAGGAGACCCAGTACTTC
TRBJ2-7 - TRBV27 TRBD1 CASMSQGTGGYEQYF TGTGCCAGCATGTCGCAAGGGACAGGGGGCTACGAGCAGTACTTC
TRBJ1-5 few TRBV7-9 - CASSLARGGFEQPQHF TGTGCCAGCAGCTTAGCCAGGGGTGGATTTGAGCAGCCCCAGCATTTT
TRBJ2-1 - TRBV7-3 - CASSLTAGYNEQFF TGTGCCAGCAGCTTAACGGCTGGCTACAATGAGCAGTTCTTC
TRBJ1-1 few TRBV29-1 TRBD1 CSVEGSGGSTEAFF TGCAGCGTTGAAGGTTCAGGGGGCAGTACTGAAGCTTTCTTT
TRBJ2-2 - TRBV6-1 TRBD1 CASSAQGDGTGELFF TGTGCCAGCAGTGCACAGGGGGACGGCACCGGGGAGCTGTTTTTT
TRBJ2-7 few TRBV6-2/TRBV6-3 - CASSYGREPPWYEQYF TGTGCCAGCAGTTACGGAAGGGAACCCCCTTGGTACGAGCAGTACTTC
TRBJ2-7 - TRBV6-4 TRBD1 CASSGQGCEQYF TGTGCCAGCAGTGGACAGGGTTGCGAGCAGTACTTC
TRBJ2-2 - TRBV20-1 - CSARGRENTGELFF TGCAGTGCTAGAGGGCGGGAGAACACCGGGGAGCTGTTTTTT
TRBJ2-3 many TRBV7-8 - CASRFLGTDTQYF TGTGCCAGCAGGTTTCTAGGTACAGATACGCAGTATTTT
TRBJ2-2 few TRBV4-3 TRBD2 CASSQDGGVAGVANTGELFF TGCGCCAGCAGCCAAGATGGTGGGGTAGCGGGAGTTGCGAACACCGGGGAGCTGTTTTTT
TRBJ2-3 - TRBV3-1 TRBD2 CASSQGVLAASTDTQYF TGTGCCAGCAGCCAAGGGGTTCTAGCGGCTAGCACAGATACGCAGTATTTT
TRBJ2-3 many TRBV29-1 TRBD2 CSVLAGNTQYF TGCAGCGTACTAGCGGGGAATACGCAGTATTTT
TRBJ2-1 few TRBV20-1 TRBD2 CSARLAGSYNEQFF TGCAGTGCTCGACTAGCGGGATCCTACAATGAGCAGTTCTTC
TRBJ1-6 few TRBV20-1 - CSARDYRSSYNSPLHF TGCAGTGCTAGAGATTACCGAAGTTCCTATAATTCACCCCTCCACTTT
TRBJ2-5 - TRBV6-5 TRBD2 CASSYSGLAGGPRGETQYF TGTGCCAGCAGTTACTCGGGACTAGCGGGAGGGCCGAGGGGAGAGACCCAGTACTTC